The 25 T cell receptor beta chains given below trace back to one sample, sequenced in a study of somatic mutations in cytotoxic T cells in rheumatoid arthritis. Sequenced by immunoSEQ multiplex PCR; TCRdb stores in-frame clones only, minus some. Of almost 15,000 clones in the sample, approximately 70% were seen once. Sample: CD8+ T cells sorted from blood. These receptors were obtained from an adult with rheumatoid arthritis.

The genes are TRBV19 and TRBJ1-5; weak D call: TRBD1 (5 bases). CDR3 length: 16 residues. V was pared by 3 bases and J by 0 bases, with 12 bases between. CDR1 is LNHDA and CDR2 is SQIVND in the germline V gene (reference sequence). In DNA, the CDR3 is TGTGCCAGTAGTATTAGGGGCCTATATAGCAATCAGCCCCAGCATTTT. Its translation: CASSIRGLYSNQPQHF.

The genes are TRBV6-5 and TRBJ2-2, with 9 bases lining up with TRBD1. V trimming: 0 bases; J trimming: 4 bases; junction bases outside the gene matches: 3. This CDR3 contains 16 residues. CDR1 and CDR2 from the germline V gene are MNHEY and SVGAGI. For the CDR3, the DNA is TGTGCCAGCAGTTACTCGACAGGGGGAATCACCGGGGAGCTGTTTTTT. It codes for CASSYSTGGITGELFF.

The chain joins TRBV30 to TRBJ1-2, with D uncertain. The V gene's germline CDR1 is GTSNPN and CDR2 SVGIG (reference sequence). The CDR3 has 14 amino acids. The ends were cut back, 4 bases at V and 1 base at J, with 13 bases in the middle. The CDR3 loop reads CAWTHGLGNYGYTF. In DNA, the CDR3 is TGTGCCTGGACCCACGGGCTCGGTAACTATGGCTACACCTTC. Using reference TRBV30 and TRBJ1-2 for the parts outside the CDR3, the full variable domain is SQTIHQWPATLVQPVGSPLSLECTVEGTSNPNLYWYRQAAGRGLQLLFYSVGIGQISSEVPQNLSASRPQDRQFILSSKKLLLSDSGFYLCAWTHGLGNYGYTFGSGTRLTVV.

V is TRBV7-2 and J is TRBJ2-1, with 10 bases fitting TRBD1. The germline V gene encodes CDR1 SGHTA and CDR2 FQGNSA. V shed 1 base and J 6 bases; nucleotides not matched to a gene: 6. The CDR3 runs to 16 residues. The CDR3 loop is CASSLVTGGASNEQFF. In DNA, the CDR3 is TGTGCCAGCAGCTTAGTGACAGGGGGCGCAAGCAATGAGCAGTTCTTC.

The chain has TRBV27 and TRBJ2-5; TRBD2 matches at 8 bases. Germline CDR1 is MNHEY and CDR2 is SMNVEV (reference sequence). The CDR3 loop spans 15 amino acids. Germline trimming cut 4 bases from V and 5 bases from J; bases unmatched to any gene: 9. The CDR3 reads CASSYAGGRWETQYF. The CDR3 DNA follows: TGTGCCAGCAGTTACGCGGGGGGCCGGTGGGAGACCCAGTACTTC.

This chain connects TRBV4-1 to TRBJ2-7, with 8 bases matching TRBD2. CDR3 size: 15 residues. J was trimmed by 5 bases and V by 4 bases; bases with no gene match: 10. CDR1 and CDR2 (germline): MGHRA, YSYEKL. CDR3 sequence: CASSPLGIAGNEQYF. The CDR3 DNA follows: TGCGCCAGCAGCCCCCTTGGGATAGCGGGGAACGAGCAGTACTTC.

In this sample, this clone turned up once. V gene TRBV7-9 combines with J gene TRBJ2-7, with 8 positions matching TRBD1. With 5 bases clipped from V and 2 bases from J, the junction kept 14 bases outside the gene matches. The CDR3 consists of 17 residues. Germline V gene lookup returns CDR1 SEHNR and CDR2 FQNEAQ (reference sequence). The DNA for the CDR3 is TGTGCCAGCAGCCCCACCAGGTCAGGACAGGGTCCCTACGAGCAGTACTTC. This encodes CASSPTRSGQGPYEQYF.

This clone was found a few times. The V gene is TRBV7-3, the J gene TRBJ1-6; D gene ambiguous. Germline V CDR1 and CDR2: SGHTA, FQGTGA. V was trimmed by 8 bases and J by 3 bases, leaving 8 bases between them. The CDR3 consists of 13 residues. The CDR3 protein is CASREGYNSPLHF. DNA of the CDR3: TGTGCCAGCCGGGAGGGCTATAATTCACCCCTCCACTTT.

V gene TRBV14 combines with J gene TRBJ2-7; TRBD2 might be the D (7 bases). Looked up from germline, CDR1 is SGHDN and CDR2 is FVKESK. The V gene lost 3 bases and the J gene lost 1 base, with 19 bases spanning the gap. This CDR3 is 17 amino acids long. DNA for the CDR3: TGTGCCAGCAGCCACACGGGCGCGGGGGCCAGATCCTACGAGCAGTACTTC. Protein product: CASSHTGAGARSYEQYF.

The sample holds a few counts of this clone. V and J are TRBV6-5 and TRBJ1-2, with D possibly matching TRBD1 (5 bases). Trimming stripped 2 bases from V and 5 bases from J, with 15 bases between. This CDR3 comprises 15 residues. Germline CDR1 reads MNHEY; CDR2 reads SVGAGI. Written as DNA, the CDR3 is TGTGCCAGCAGTTACGACCGGTGGGGGATATATGGCTACACCTTC. It yields the protein CASSYDRWGIYGYTF.

V usage is TRBV9 and J usage is TRBJ2-7; D may correspond to TRBD1 or TRBD2 (7 bases each). Between the trimmed V and J ends, which lost 3 bases and 5 bases, there was a span of 15 bases. In germline, CDR1 is SGDLS, CDR2 YYNGEE. This CDR3 has 14 amino acids. The CDR3 region has the DNA TGTGCCAGCAGCGGCCAGACAGGGAGGGACGAGCAGTACTTC. Residues: CASSGQTGRDEQYF.

J is TRBJ1-3 and V is TRBV28; D is possibly TRBD1 (5 bases). V was shortened by 6 bases and J by 0 bases, with 9 bases between the two germline ends. This CDR3 contains 14 residues. Germline CDR1 MDHEN, CDR2 SYDVKM. The CDR3 nucleotides read TGTGCCAGCAGAAGACAGCTCTCTGGAAACACCATATATTTT. Residues: CASRRQLSGNTIYF.

The V call is TRBV5-1, the J call TRBJ1-3, with D unclear. This CDR3 region has 13 residues. Germline assignment: CDR1 SGHRS and CDR2 YFSETQ. Trimming took 7 bases from V and 8 from J, leaving 16 bases between them. CDR3 region: CASGPYYGDTIYF. The DNA of the CDR3 is TGCGCCAGCGGACCATACTACGGAGACACCATATATTTT.

The chain employs TRBV2 and TRBJ1-2; D unclear. Trimming stripped 8 bases from V and 3 bases from J, with 7 bases between. CDR1 is SNHLY, CDR2 FYNNEI, per germline. The CDR3 loop spans 11 amino acids. CDR3 sequence: CASDGYYGYTF. CDR3 bases: TGTGCCAGCGACGGATACTATGGCTACACCTTC.

The chain couples TRBV2 to TRBJ2-5; D not certain. The length of the CDR3 is 12 residues. Germline V gene data show CDR1 as SNHLY and CDR2 as FYNNEI. V was trimmed by 5 bases and J by 6 bases, leaving 10 bases between them. The CDR3 region is CASSPWTQTQYF. In DNA, the CDR3 is TGTGCCAGCAGTCCTTGGACCCAGACCCAGTACTTC.

The V call is TRBV4-1, the J call TRBJ1-6; 8 positions match TRBD1. Looked up from germline, CDR1 is MGHRA and CDR2 is YSYEKL. CDR3 length equals 18 residues. V was pared by 1 base and J by 9 bases, with 14 bases of the junction left unmatched. CDR3 coding DNA: TGCGCCAGCAGCCAAGGTGGGGACAGGAACCTTGCCTTTTCACCCCTCCACTTT. Protein product: CASSQGGDRNLAFSPLHF.

V and J are TRBV9 and TRBJ1-3; D unresolved. CDR1 is SGDLS, CDR2 YYNGEE, per germline. This CDR3 comprises 14 residues. V was cut by 3 bases and J by 1 base, with 8 bases left in between. The CDR3, as DNA: TGTGCCAGCAGCGCCGGACTGTCTGGAAACACCATATATTTT. Translated: CASSAGLSGNTIYF. Filled out from reference TRBV9 and TRBJ1-3, the complete variable domain reads DSGVTQTPKHLITATGQRVTLRCSPRSGDLSVYWYQQSLDQGLQFLIQYYNGEERAKGNILERFSAQQFPDLHSELNLSSLELGDSALYFCASSAGLSGNTIYFGEGSWLTVV.

This chain connects TRBV6-5 to TRBJ1-1; D remains unclear. The germline V gene has CDR1 MNHEY and CDR2 SVGAGI. Trimming stripped 6 bases from V and 3 bases from J, with 11 bases between. CDR3 length: 13 residues. CDR3 sequence: CASRLQSYTEAFF. The CDR3 DNA is TGTGCCAGCAGGCTCCAGTCCTACACTGAAGCTTTCTTT.

The V call is TRBV27, the J call TRBJ1-1, with a tentative D call TRBD1 (5 bases). Germline CDR1 and CDR2: MNHEY and SMNVEV (reference sequence). With 3 bases removed from V and 1 base from J, the gap between germline ends came to 15 bases. There are 16 residues in the CDR3. Here the CDR3 reads CASSFILTAPNTEAFF. CDR3 nucleotide sequence: TGTGCCAGCAGTTTCATTCTGACAGCACCGAACACTGAAGCTTTCTTT.

The CDR3 sequence: CASSQDSIGRPNTGELFF. CDR3 nucleotide sequence: TGCGCCAGCAGCCAAGACAGTATCGGCCGGCCGAACACCGGGGAGCTGTTTTTT. The gene calls are TRBV4-3 and TRBJ2-2; D is unclear. Per the germline V gene, CDR1 is LGHNA and CDR2 is YSLEER. This CDR3 has 18 amino acids. V lost 0 bases, J lost 0 bases, and 14 bases lay in between.

The chain recombines TRBV19 with TRBJ1-2; 10 bases line up with TRBD1. CDR3 length equals 16 residues. Trimming cost V 6 bases and J 2 bases; bases outside gene matches: 9. Germline values: CDR1 LNHDA, CDR2 SQIVND (reference sequence). The CDR3 sequence: CASRGTGEKWNYGYTF. CDR3 DNA sequence: TGTGCCAGTAGAGGGACAGGGGAAAAATGGAACTATGGCTACACCTTC.

This clone was recorded once. The chain is built from TRBV6-5 and TRBJ2-3; 12 nucleotides line up with TRBD2. Germline-derived CDR1 and CDR2 are MNHEY and SVGAGI. V shed 6 bases, J shed 1 base, and the junction held 2 bases outside the gene matches. The CDR3 is made up of 15 amino acids. DNA for the CDR3: TGTGCCAGCAGACTAGCGGGGGGAGGCACAGATACGCAGTATTTT. Translated, it gives CASRLAGGGTDTQYF.

The V call is TRBV7-9, the J call TRBJ2-7; 9 bases match TRBD2. V lost 5 bases, J lost 0 bases, and 8 bases stayed unmatched. Germline CDR1 SEHNR, CDR2 FQNEAQ (reference sequence). CDR3 length equals 16 residues. This chain's CDR3 is CASSTLSGGLSYEQYF. Written as DNA, the CDR3 is TGTGCCAGCAGCACCCTTAGCGGGGGACTCTCCTACGAGCAGTACTTC.

The chain links TRBV29-1 to TRBJ1-2; 8 bases map to TRBD1. CDR3 size: 11 residues. The germline CDR1 and CDR2 sequences are SQVTM and ANQGSEA. The ends lost 3 bases at V and 10 bases at J; junction bases unmatched: 4. The CDR3 DNA reads TGCAGCGTTGAGGTCCAGGGGGCCTACACCTTC. Amino acids: CSVEVQGAYTF.

The rearrangement joins TRBV4-2 to TRBJ1-2; D is perhaps TRBD1 (5 bases). With 0 bases removed from V and 7 bases from J, the gap between germline ends came to 15 bases. Germline V gene lookup returns CDR1 LGHNA and CDR2 YNFKEQ. The CDR3 sequence is 15 residues long. The CDR3 coding sequence is TGTGCCAGCAGCCAAGATTTGCAGGGATTGGGTGGCTACACCTTC. It encodes CASSQDLQGLGGYTF.